This T cell receptor (beta chain) was documented in a study of shared clonotypes between healthy human individuals. On the study more broadly: Every donor yielded three CD4 naive, three CD4 memory, two CD8 naive and one CD8 memory plate. Regarding the study as a whole: Specimens sampled were limited to blood, with tissue repertoires likely differing.

Naive CD4+ cells were CD45RA-selected; the remaining cells were memory. V trimming: 0 bases; J trimming: 5 bases; junction bases outside the gene matches: 15. Germline values: CDR1 LGHNA, CDR2 YSLEER. This CDR3 is 19 amino acids long. The assay ran at deep level. Sequencing used immunoSEQ multiplex PCR; TCRdb keeps in-frame clones, though not all of them. The table lists roughly 1,500,000 clones, 98% of them singletons, with 0.3% to 0.45% in the top ten. As concerns this clone: No antigen is known for it.

The V call is TRBV4-3, the J call TRBJ1-2; 10 nucleotides match TRBD1. The sample consisted of naive CD4+ T cells sorted from blood. Stated subset: CD45RA+ positively selected. The receptor's source is a man in his thirties or forties in good health. DNA for the CDR3: TGCGCCAGCAGCCAAGAGGGCCCGGGACAGGGGAGTTTTCGGTATGGCTACACCTTC. Protein sequence: CASSQEGPGQGSFRYGYTF.